This record covers a single TCR beta chain. No antigen is known for it. The data originate from a study of cytomegalovirus exposure and HLA in healthy donors. Study-level information: Prior work identified more than 90 million unique TCR beta sequences in some 180 million T cells.

The study ran its PCR with 60 Vbeta and 13 Jbeta primers. The table came from immunoSEQ multiplex PCR; TCRdb's copy has only in-frame clones and leaves some out. This table holds 80,000 to 100,000 clones, over 75% found once. Points from the study as a whole: A prior analysis recorded that most TCR beta V segments were productive about 90% or about 30% of the time. Rates of TCR association differed by HLA locus in a later analysis, with DRB1 highest and HLA-C lowest.

Everyone who donated was a healthy bone marrow donor. The sequence was collected from a female donor in good health and CMV-seropositive. Sequencing was performed on PBMCs.

DNA for the CDR3: TGTGCCAGCAGCGCGGACATGCCTGGCTACACCTTC. Encoded protein: CASSADMPGYTF. The rearrangement uses TRBV9 and TRBJ1-2; D is possibly TRBD1 (5 bases). V shed 3 bases and J shed 7 bases, with 10 bases lying between them. From germline, CDR1 is SGDLS and CDR2 YYNGEE. The CDR3 is 12 amino acids.